The 22 T cell receptor beta chains given below trace back to one sample, sequenced in a study of monozygotic twins with inflammatory bowel disease. TCRdb re-called the 5' RACE reads; every CDR3 protein appears as one record, without DNA. The listing records fewer than 400,000 distinct CDR3 sequences. The sample comprised blood. The receptors originated from a human donor with ulcerative colitis or Crohn's disease, or a healthy co-twin of an affected twin (not recorded which).

The gene calls are TRBV20-1 and TRBJ2-4; the D call from TCRdb, TRBD1, cannot be confirmed without DNA. Germline V gene lookup returns CDR1 DFQATT and CDR2 SNEGSKA (reference sequence). The CDR3 consists of 17 residues. CDR3 loop: CSARDPSSGGRSDIQYF.

The chain joins TRBV20-1 to TRBJ2-2; without DNA, the TCRdb call of TRBD1 cannot be checked. The CDR3 is made up of 14 amino acids. Looked up from germline, CDR1 is DFQATT and CDR2 is SNEGSKA (reference sequence). CDR3 loop: CSAEGQLNTGELFF.

J is TRBJ2-2 and V is TRBV5-1. CDR1 is SGHRS and CDR2 is YFSETQ in the germline V gene. This CDR3 is built from 14 residues. CDR3 sequence: CASSFPLNTGELFF.

The chain uses TRBV20-1 and TRBJ1-4; the D gene TCRdb calls, TRBD1, cannot be checked with no DNA. The CDR3 spans 12 residues. Germline CDR1 is DFQATT and CDR2 is SNEGSKA (reference sequence). CDR3 in amino acids: CSASFGPGKLFF.

V and J are TRBV5-1 and TRBJ2-4; TCRdb designates TRBD1, a call that cannot be tested without DNA. This CDR3 has 14 residues. Germline V CDR1 and CDR2: SGHRS, YFSETQ. CDR3 sequence: CASSLIWGLDIQYF.

The chain employs TRBV5-1 and TRBJ1-3. In germline, CDR1 is SGHRS, CDR2 YFSETQ. CDR3 length equals 15 residues. The CDR3 loop is CASSLASTSGNTIYF.

The rearrangement uses TRBV20-1 and TRBJ2-5; the TCRdb D gene call, TRBD1, has no DNA to confirm it. CDR1 and CDR2 from the germline V gene are DFQATT and SNEGSKA (reference sequence). CDR3 length equals 12 residues. This CDR3 reads CSATDREETQYF.

The chain carries TRBV3-1 and TRBJ1-2; the D call from TCRdb, TRBD1, cannot be confirmed without DNA. Germline lookup yields CDR1 LGHDT and CDR2 YNNKEL (reference sequence). The CDR3 covers 14 residues. The CDR3: CASSQVGDGDGYTF.

The V and J genes are TRBV28 and TRBJ2-7; the TCRdb call, TRBD1, lacks DNA for checking. The CDR3 covers 15 residues. Germline lookup yields CDR1 MDHEN and CDR2 SYDVKM. The CDR3: CATRDQGAYLSEQYF.

V usage is TRBV12-3 or TRBV12-4 and J usage is TRBJ1-2. This CDR3 has 16 residues. This CDR3 reads CASSSSVTVLDYGYTF.

The chain is built from TRBV20-1 and TRBJ2-5; TCRdb designates TRBD1, a call that cannot be tested without DNA. The CDR3 spans 13 residues. CDR1 DFQATT and CDR2 SNEGSKA come from the germline V gene (reference sequence). CDR3 residues: CSAVTGFMETQYF.

The chain combines TRBV11-2 with TRBJ2-3. CDR3 length equals 14 residues. Germline V CDR1 and CDR2: SGHAT, FQNNGV. CDR3 region: CASSLKTSTDTQYF.

The chain couples TRBV20-1 to TRBJ2-5; TCRdb returns TRBD2, unconfirmable since there is no DNA. CDR1 is DFQATT and CDR2 is SNEGSKA in the germline V gene (reference sequence). The CDR3 loop spans 16 amino acids. The CDR3 protein is CSARDDLAGATETQYF.

The chain recombines TRBV28 with TRBJ1-4. CDR1 and CDR2 (germline): MDHEN, SYDVKM. This CDR3 spans 15 amino acids. This CDR3 is CASSPPWATNEKLFF.

The chain is built from TRBV18 and TRBJ1-2; the TRBD1 assignment by TCRdb is unverifiable without DNA. Germline V gene lookup returns CDR1 KGHSH and CDR2 LQKENI. CDR3 size: 14 residues. CDR3: CASSRADSSYGYTF.

The rearrangement links TRBV10-3 to TRBJ1-4. The CDR3 spans 14 residues. The V gene's germline CDR1 is ENHRY and CDR2 SYGVKD. The CDR3 is CAIAPGTSAEKLFF.

This chain joins TRBV7-9 and TRBJ2-3. The V gene's germline CDR1 is SEHNR and CDR2 FQNEAQ (reference sequence). This CDR3 contains 14 residues. CDR3 amino acids: CASSFYMDQDTQYF.

The chain uses TRBV29-1 and TRBJ1-2. Germline-derived CDR1 and CDR2 are SQVTM and ANQGSEA. The CDR3 is made up of 13 amino acids. Here the CDR3 reads CSVEEGLNYGYTF. Based on the CDR3 plus reference TRBV29-1 and TRBJ1-2, the full variable domain is SAVISQKPSRDICQRGTSLTIQCQVDSQVTMMFWYRQQPGQSLTLIATANQGSEATYESGFVIDKFPISRPNLTFSTLTVSNMSPEDSSIYLCSVEEGLNYGYTFGSGTRLTVV.

The genes are TRBV29-1 and TRBJ2-3; there is no DNA to check the TCRdb D call of TRBD1. Germline V gene sequence: CDR1 SQVTM, CDR2 ANQGSEA. CDR3 length equals 12 residues. CDR3 sequence: CSVVRGQDTQYF.

The CDR3 sequence is CSVEGVRARYEAFF. V and J are TRBV29-1 and TRBJ1-1; TCRdb calls TRBD1, which cannot be checked without DNA. Per germline, CDR1 SQVTM and CDR2 ANQGSEA. The CDR3 has 14 residues.

The V and J genes are TRBV15 and TRBJ2-1; TCRdb picks TRBD1, but there is no DNA to check that call. Germline CDR1 reads LNHNV; CDR2 reads YYDKDF (reference sequence). The CDR3 runs 16 residues. CDR3 loop: CATSRVQGLSTNEQFF.

V gene TRBV3-1 combines with J gene TRBJ1-2. This CDR3 is built from 15 residues. From germline, CDR1 is LGHDT and CDR2 YNNKEL (reference sequence). CDR3 protein: CASSHLGGQGRSYTF.